The 17 T cell receptor beta chains presented below share a single source sample, sequenced in a study of OX40 agonist ivuxolimab in advanced cancers. Assay: immunoSEQ multiplex PCR; the TCRdb copy retains only in-frame clones and omits some. The sample holds about 160,000 clones, 85% to 95% seen once. The sequences come from CD4+ or CD8+ T cells sorted from blood, collected in a trial of the OX40 agonist ivuxolimab. The receptor set was obtained from an adult with an advanced solid tumor such as melanoma, head and neck, liver or kidney cancer.

The chain recombines TRBV6-5 with TRBJ1-3; D not certain. The germline V and J ends were trimmed by 5 bases and 0 bases, with 8 bases remaining between them. CDR3 length: 14 amino acids. Germline V gene lookup returns CDR1 MNHEY and CDR2 SVGAGI. The CDR3 spells CASSGPSSGNTIYF. For the CDR3, the DNA is TGTGCCAGCAGTGGACCGTCCTCTGGAAACACCATATATTTT.

The V gene is TRBV28, the J gene TRBJ2-1; 7 nucleotides align to TRBD1. Germline loops: CDR1 MDHEN, CDR2 SYDVKM. Trimming took 7 bases from V and 7 from J; bases not matched to a gene: 13. This CDR3 is 15 amino acids long. Here the CDR3 DNA reads TGTGCCAGCACCGTAGGGGGCCTTCGGAGTAATGAGCAGTTCTTC. The encoded protein is CASTVGGLRSNEQFF.

CDR3 protein: CASSTPGQGNTEAFF. In DNA, the CDR3 is TGTGCCAGTAGTACCCCCGGACAGGGGAACACTGAAGCTTTCTTT. The V call is TRBV19, the J call TRBJ1-1; 8 bases map to TRBD1. This CDR3 is 15 amino acids long. The J segment lost 1 base and the V segment lost 4 bases, leaving 5 bases of the junction unmatched. Germline V gene sequence: CDR1 LNHDA, CDR2 SQIVND (reference sequence).

The chain has TRBV5-1 and TRBJ2-2; TRBD2 might be the D (6 bases). This CDR3 has 16 amino acids. The V gene's germline CDR1 is SGHRS and CDR2 YFSETQ. V dropped 1 base and J dropped 0 bases, with 10 bases sitting between them. In DNA, the CDR3 is TGCGCCAGCAGCTTGCCCCCTAGCGCGAACACCGGGGAGCTGTTTTTT. Its protein product is CASSLPPSANTGELFF.

This chain joins TRBV25-1 and TRBJ2-1; 11 bases agree with TRBD1. The length of the CDR3 is 16 residues. V shed 5 bases and J 6 bases; nucleotides not matched to a gene: 9. Germline values: CDR1 MGHDK, CDR2 SYGVNS. Here the CDR3 reads CASSRNTGTGGNEQFF. The CDR3 DNA follows: TGTGCCAGCAGTCGTAATACCGGGACAGGGGGCAATGAGCAGTTCTTC.

The genes are TRBV14 and TRBJ1-3; no definite D call. Germline CDR1 reads SGHDN; CDR2 reads FVKESK. Trimming left V 4 bases short and J 1 base short, with 14 bases between. CDR3 length: 16 amino acids. CDR3 sequence reads: CASSPLGYLSGNTIYF. In DNA, the CDR3 is TGTGCCAGCAGCCCGCTTGGGTACCTGTCTGGAAACACCATATATTTT.

The chain uses TRBV5-1 and TRBJ2-3, with 12 nucleotides matching TRBD1. This CDR3 contains 20 residues. V trimming: 0 bases; J trimming: 2 bases; junction bases outside the gene matches: 13. Germline CDR1 is SGHRS and CDR2 is YFSETQ. Written as DNA, the CDR3 is TGCGCCAGCAGCTTGGGGGACAGGGGGCCCCGCGCGCCTTTCACAGATACGCAGTATTTT. It translates to CASSLGDRGPRAPFTDTQYF.

The chain employs TRBV19 and TRBJ1-1, with D possibly TRBD1 on 6 matching bases. Germline V gives CDR1 LNHDA, CDR2 SQIVND (reference sequence). V lost 7 bases and J 8 bases, leaving 26 bases between the germline ends. The CDR3 spans 16 residues. The CDR3 sequence: CASTPGAERGKPEAFF. The CDR3 DNA reads as TGTGCCAGTACCCCAGGGGCTGAACGGGGAAAACCGGAAGCTTTCTTT.

The chain has TRBV9 and TRBJ1-2, with D perhaps matching TRBD1 (5 bases). Germline V CDR1 and CDR2: SGDLS, YYNGEE. The CDR3 spans 16 residues. The V and J ends lost 5 bases and 1 base respectively, with 18 bases between them. CDR3 in DNA: TGTGCCAGCAGTGGGGCACGTTGGGGAGGTAACTATGGCTACACCTTC. Its protein product is CASSGARWGGNYGYTF.

The chain carries TRBV19 and TRBJ1-1; 7 bases map to TRBD1. The V segment lost 10 bases and the J segment 10 bases; nucleotides outside the gene matches: 18. Germline CDR1 LNHDA, CDR2 SQIVND (reference sequence). The CDR3 spans 14 residues. CDR3 sequence: CATFRAGTALGAFF. The CDR3 DNA reads TGTGCCACCTTTAGGGCCGGGACAGCGCTTGGAGCTTTCTTT.

J is TRBJ2-1 and V is TRBV5-5, with D possibly called TRBD1 or TRBD2 (5 bases each). CDR1 is SGHKS, CDR2 YYEKEE, per germline (reference sequence). With 4 bases removed from V and 3 bases from J, the gap between germline ends came to 11 bases. CDR3 size: 14 residues. The chain's CDR3 is CASSLGANYNEQFF. The CDR3, as DNA: TGTGCCAGCAGCCTCGGGGCGAACTACAATGAGCAGTTCTTC.

The chain recombines TRBV19 with TRBJ1-5; no clear D gene. This CDR3 is 15 amino acids long. Germline CDR1 and CDR2: LNHDA and SQIVND (reference sequence). Trimming took 6 bases from V and 8 from J, leaving 20 bases between them. CDR3 sequence (DNA): TGTGCCAGTAGAGAAACTAGTGGCCGCATGGAGCCCCAGCATTTT. Its translation: CASRETSGRMEPQHF.

The genes are TRBV10-3 and TRBJ2-7; 14 bases fit TRBD2. V dropped 6 bases and J dropped 5; count of bases not matched to a gene: 6. The V gene's germline CDR1 is ENHRY and CDR2 SYGVKD. CDR3 length equals 15 residues. CDR3 DNA sequence: TGTGCCATCAGGGGGACTAGCGGGAGCTCGGACGAGCAGTACTTC. As protein: CAIRGTSGSSDEQYF.

The chain is built from TRBV28 and TRBJ2-1; D uncertain. CDR3 size: 13 residues. Between the trimmed V and J ends, which lost 6 bases and 8 bases, there was a span of 14 bases. The germline gives CDR1 MDHEN, CDR2 SYDVKM. The CDR3 sequence: CASSSPARDEQFF. In DNA, the CDR3 is TGTGCCAGCAGCTCTCCCGCACGCGATGAGCAGTTCTTC.

This chain uses TRBV5-4 with TRBJ2-1; 8 bases align to TRBD2. The CDR3 totals 15 residues. The V and J ends lost 4 bases and 9 bases, in that order; junction bases with no gene match: 12. Germline values: CDR1 SGHNT, CDR2 YYREEE (reference sequence). DNA of the CDR3: TGTGCCAGCAGCGCGGTTGGAGCGGGAGCGGTTGAGCAGTTCTTC. Translated, it gives CASSAVGAGAVEQFF. Looking up the rest from reference TRBV5-4 and TRBJ2-1 gives the full variable domain: ETGVTQSPTHLIKTRGQQVTLRCSSQSGHNTVSWYQQALGQGPQFIFQYYREEENGRGNFPPRFSGLQFPNYSSELNVNALELDDSALYLCASSAVGAGAVEQFFGPGTRLTVL.

The chain carries TRBV6-4 and TRBJ2-7, with D unresolved. V gave up 6 bases and J gave up 0 bases, with 15 bases separating them. In germline, CDR1 is MRHNA, CDR2 SNTAGT. There are 15 residues in the CDR3. The CDR3 DNA is TGTGCCAGCAGATCAGACCCCCTCCTCTCCTACGAGCAGTACTTC. This sequence encodes CASRSDPLLSYEQYF.

This chain connects TRBV2 to TRBJ1-1; 10 nucleotides agree with TRBD1. The V gene's germline CDR1 is SNHLY and CDR2 FYNNEI. CDR3 size: 13 residues. V lost 8 bases and J lost 8; bases outside the gene matches: 8. CDR3 amino acids: CASDDRGPWEAFF. The CDR3 DNA reads TGTGCCAGCGACGACAGGGGGCCGTGGGAAGCTTTCTTT.